This T cell receptor beta chain is from a study of monozygotic twins with cystic fibrosis. Study information: With roughly 16 PCR cycles, barcoded libraries came from about 3.2 micrograms of fragmented DNA. Findings and limits, study-wide: J usage was most co-twin-similar in 8 of 16 pairs, V in 13. No link emerged between shared CDR3 counts and age, concordance or severity. Nucleotide-identical clonotype sharing was significantly higher within monozygotic CF twin pairs than between unrelated CF individuals.

The protocol was immunoSEQ multiplex PCR, while the TCRdb copy is restricted to in-frame clones and leaves out a portion. This sample has approximately 32,000 clones, with roughly 97% found just once. This CDR3 comprises 11 residues. CDR1 LNHDA and CDR2 SQIVND come from the germline V gene (reference sequence). V lost 8 bases and J 5 bases, leaving 7 bases between the germline ends. Regarding this clone: Its antigen is undetermined.

This receptor was identified in a girl aged 2 to 10 with cystic fibrosis. The sample consisted of blood. The chain joins TRBV19 to TRBJ2-1; no clear D. The CDR3 protein is CASRFNNEQFF. Written as DNA, the CDR3 is TGTGCCAGTCGCTTTAACAATGAGCAGTTCTTC.